This TCR beta chain was sequenced during a study of T cell responses to AZD1222 COVID-19 vaccine. Sequenced by immunoSEQ multiplex PCR; TCRdb stores in-frame clones only, minus some. The table lists 90,000 to 150,000 clones, approximately 86% of them singletons, with roughly 2.3% in the top ten. The CDR3 totals 19 residues. Losses at the gene ends were 4 bases for V and 4 bases for J; bases not matched to a gene: 13. Germline V gene lookup returns CDR1 SNHLY and CDR2 FYNNEI. The specimen comprised peripheral blood, sampled on day 0 of AZD1222 vaccination. This receptor was taken from an adult in good health. The gene calls are TRBV2 and TRBJ2-3, with TRBD2 matching 14 bases. For the CDR3, the DNA is TGTGCCAGCAGTGGCCCTGGGACTAGCGGGAGTCGGAAGGCAGATACGCAGTATTTT. As protein: CASSGPGTSGSRKADTQYF.